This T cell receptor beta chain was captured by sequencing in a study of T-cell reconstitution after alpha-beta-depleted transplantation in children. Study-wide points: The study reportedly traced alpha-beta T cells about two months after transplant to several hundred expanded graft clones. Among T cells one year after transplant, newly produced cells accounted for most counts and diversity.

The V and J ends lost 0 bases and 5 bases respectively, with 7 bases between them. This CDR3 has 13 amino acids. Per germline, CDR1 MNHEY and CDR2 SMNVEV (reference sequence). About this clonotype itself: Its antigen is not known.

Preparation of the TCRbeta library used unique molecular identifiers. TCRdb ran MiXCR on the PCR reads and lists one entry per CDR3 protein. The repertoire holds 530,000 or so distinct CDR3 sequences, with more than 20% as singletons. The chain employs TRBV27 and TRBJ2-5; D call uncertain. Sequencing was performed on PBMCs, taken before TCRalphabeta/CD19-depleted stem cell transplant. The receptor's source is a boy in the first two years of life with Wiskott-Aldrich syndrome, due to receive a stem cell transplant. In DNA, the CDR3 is TGTGCCAGCAGTTTATCAGGGCTGGAGACCCAGTACTTC. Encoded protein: CASSLSGLETQYF.